This T cell receptor beta chain was sequenced for a study of beta chain features in type 1 diabetes. Study at large: No patient-donor differences in age, gender, total cells or subset yield.

Naive, central memory, regulatory and stem cell-like memory cells within the CD4+ compartment were sorted using CD45RO/CCR7/CD25/CD127/CD95/CD27. On this clone itself: Its antigen is currently unknown.

As every portion of the isolated RNA was reverse transcribed, the sequencing read expressed TCRB transcripts. The protocol was immunoSEQ multiplex PCR, while the TCRdb copy is restricted to in-frame clones and leaves out a portion. The sample lists about 24,000 clones, more than 60% seen once, with over 2% in the top ten. V lost 4 bases and J 2 bases, leaving 12 bases between the germline ends. The CDR3 runs to 15 residues. The V gene's germline CDR1 is MGHRA and CDR2 YSYEKL. Broader study findings: Whether TCRB rearrangement is influenced by HLA type went unresolved here. VDJ junctions sequenced from type 1 diabetes patients showed fewer insertions and more deletions.

This chain uses TRBV4-1 with TRBJ2-1; D is perhaps TRBD1 (5 bases). The sample taken for sequencing was Tregs from blood. The source is a woman in her 40s in good health. For the CDR3, the DNA is TGCGCCAGCAGCCCGCAGGGTACTCCCTACAATGAGCAGTTCTTC. This encodes CASSPQGTPYNEQFF.